The 13 T cell receptor beta chains presented below share a single source sample, sequenced in a study of T cell clonotyping in hematopoietic cell transplantation. Produced via immunoSEQ multiplex PCR; TCRdb's table is partial and in-frame only. The table has about 5,600 clones, around 70% seen once. The sequencing here drew on PBMCs, taken 180 days after allogeneic stem cell transplant. These receptors originate from a male patient aged 45-59 years who had an allogeneic stem cell transplant from an unrelated donor, so the T cells may come from the graft donor. Some clones in this sample may be carry-over from other donors' samples.

The V call is TRBV30, the J call TRBJ1-2; 8 bases map to TRBD1. CDR1 and CDR2 from the germline V gene are GTSNPN and SVGIG (reference sequence). The V gene end was trimmed by 2 bases and the J gene end by 7 bases; junction bases not matched to a gene: 6. The CDR3 spans 13 residues. CDR3 nucleotides: TGTGCCTGGAGTAAGACAGGGGCCGGTGGCTACACCTTC. Translation gives CAWSKTGAGGYTF.

This sequence joins TRBV6-5 and TRBJ1-5; D perhaps matches TRBD1 (5 bases). CDR3 length: 14 amino acids. Trimming pared 10 bases from V and 1 base from J, leaving 14 bases between. CDR1 and CDR2 from the germline V gene are MNHEY and SVGAGI. CDR3 loop: CATGRGGSNQPQHF. The CDR3 DNA follows: TGTGCCACTGGGAGGGGAGGCAGCAATCAGCCCCAGCATTTT.

The chain combines TRBV5-6 with TRBJ2-7; maybe TRBD1 (6 bases). Germline V gene data show CDR1 as SGHDT and CDR2 as YYEEEE. The CDR3 has 16 amino acids. V was clipped by 3 bases and J by 0 bases, with 16 bases between them. This CDR3 reads CASSWGTSRSSYEQYF. For the CDR3, the DNA is TGTGCCAGCAGCTGGGGGACATCCAGGAGCTCCTACGAGCAGTACTTC.

The chain has TRBV6-5 and TRBJ2-7; D remains ambiguous. V was trimmed by 0 bases and J by 6 bases, leaving 3 bases between them. The CDR3 contains 11 residues. Germline V CDR1 and CDR2: MNHEY, SVGAGI. The CDR3 coding sequence is TGTGCCAGCAGTTACTCATTCGAGCAGTACTTC. Protein sequence: CASSYSFEQYF.

In nucleotides, the CDR3 is TGTGCCAGCAGTGATACCTATGGCTACACCTTC. Its translation is CASSDTYGYTF. V and J are TRBV25-1 and TRBJ1-2; D is ambiguous. Trimming removed 3 bases at V and 4 bases at J, with 3 bases between. The length of the CDR3 is 11 residues. Per germline, CDR1 MGHDK and CDR2 SYGVNS.

This chain connects TRBV6-1 to TRBJ1-2; D gene ambiguous. The CDR3 spans 13 residues. Trimming removed 5 bases from V and 8 bases from J, with 15 bases in between. Germline V lookup: CDR1 MNHNS, CDR2 SASEGT. Written as DNA, the CDR3 is TGTGCCAGCAGTACCGGCCGCGGAGGAGGCTACACCTTC. Translating it yields CASSTGRGGGYTF.

The DNA for the CDR3 is TGTGCCAGCAGCCCGGGACAGGACTACTACGAGCAGTACTTC. Translation gives CASSPGQDYYEQYF. V gene TRBV6-5 combines with J gene TRBJ2-7; 8 bases agree with TRBD1. Germline V gene sequence: CDR1 MNHEY, CDR2 SVGAGI. V trimming: 6 bases; J trimming: 3 bases; junction bases outside the gene matches: 7. This CDR3 comprises 14 residues.

This rearrangement joins TRBV7-8 to TRBJ2-7, with D unclear. Germline assignment: CDR1 SGHVS and CDR2 FQNEAQ. The CDR3 loop spans 15 amino acids. The germline V and J ends were trimmed by 0 bases and 0 bases, with 9 bases remaining between them. The CDR3 is CASSLASVGSYEQYF. For the CDR3, the DNA is TGTGCCAGCAGCTTAGCCTCTGTGGGCTCCTACGAGCAGTACTTC.

Only a few counts were recorded for this clone. This chain joins TRBV19 and TRBJ1-5, with D uncertain. V lost 3 bases and J lost 0, with 18 bases in between. Per germline, CDR1 LNHDA and CDR2 SQIVND (reference sequence). The CDR3 runs to 18 residues. The CDR3 nucleotides read TGTGCCAGTAGTATGATACCTTGGGGAGTGGATAGCAATCAGCCCCAGCATTTT. Protein product: CASSMIPWGVDSNQPQHF.

This chain joins TRBV29-1 and TRBJ2-7; D unresolved. Germline V gives CDR1 SQVTM, CDR2 ANQGSEA. This CDR3 comprises 12 residues. V shed 8 bases and J shed 3 bases, with 14 bases lying between them. In DNA form, the CDR3 reads TGCAGCTTCCTCGCAGATAACTACGAGCAGTACTTC. As protein: CSFLADNYEQYF.

The CDR3 spells CASSEVGDSFSSGANVLTF. The CDR3 DNA reads as TGTGCCAGCAGCGAAGTAGGGGACAGCTTCAGCTCTGGGGCCAACGTCCTGACTTTC. The V and J genes are TRBV5-8 and TRBJ2-6, with 7 positions matching TRBD1. V lost 4 bases and J lost 0; bases outside the gene matches: 13. Germline CDR1 reads SGHTS; CDR2 reads YDEGEE. The CDR3 extends over 19 amino acids.

The CDR3 here is CASSLTGQGSQYF. The DNA for the CDR3 is TGTGCCAGCAGCTTAACGGGACAGGGGTCGCAGTATTTT. This chain joins TRBV7-3 and TRBJ2-3, with 10 bases aligning to TRBD1. This CDR3 is built from 13 residues. V trimming: 0 bases; J trimming: 10 bases; junction bases outside the gene matches: 1. Germline V gene lookup returns CDR1 SGHTA and CDR2 FQGTGA.

The chain carries TRBV6-5 and TRBJ1-5; D gene unclear. V was pared by 6 bases and J by 1 base, with 7 bases between. This CDR3 region has 13 residues. Germline V gene sequence: CDR1 MNHEY, CDR2 SVGAGI. The CDR3 DNA sequence: TGTGCCAGCAGGTTCGACAGCAATCAGCCCCAGCATTTT. This sequence encodes CASRFDSNQPQHF.